This entry lists 23 T cell receptor beta chains sequenced from one sample in a study of early T cells in non-severe SARS-CoV-2 infection (dated by TCRdb to about 2021). Library method: 5' RACE. The reads were generated on a NextSeq 500. TCRdb ran its own pipeline on the public reads, namely fastp trimming at Q25 and MiXCR clone calling, and kept in-frame beta chains. Every entry covers one CDR3 protein and lists the most common genes and DNA from its rows. In all, the sample holds 55,000 to 75,000 distinct CDR3 sequences, and 5.5% to 7% of those were seen once. Together, the top ten hold around 3.4% of the sample. Sequences were derived from whole blood, sampled at baseline. These TCRs come from an adult who was a healthcare worker with PCR-confirmed SARS-CoV-2 infection or an uninfected control (not recorded which).

The table lists this clonotype with a few counts. J is TRBJ1-3 and V is TRBV7-9; no clear D gene. Germline V CDR1 and CDR2: SEHNR, FQNEAQ (reference sequence). The CDR3 contains 13 residues. The V and J ends lost 10 bases and 0 bases respectively, with 10 bases between them. CDR3 DNA sequence: TGTGCCATCCCACTAAGCTCTGGAAACACCATATATTTT. Amino acid sequence: CAIPLSSGNTIYF.

J is TRBJ1-6 and V is TRBV12-3 or TRBV12-4; D uncertain. V was cut by 4 bases and J by 8 bases, with 9 bases left in between. This CDR3 has 13 residues. CDR3 sequence: CASSSQADSPLHF. The DNA for the CDR3 is TGTGCCAGCAGTTCCCAGGCGGATTCACCCCTCCACTTT.

This clonotype was recorded many times. The chain is built from TRBV7-9 and TRBJ1-2, with no clear D. This CDR3 region has 16 residues. Germline loops: CDR1 SEHNR, CDR2 FQNEAQ (reference sequence). Between the trimmed V and J ends, which lost 4 bases and 4 bases, there was a span of 19 bases. The CDR3 nucleotides are TGTGCCAGCAGCTCCCGGACGACCCCGGCTGGCTATGGCTACACCTTC. Residues: CASSSRTTPAGYGYTF.

This clonotype was picked up many times. V is TRBV4-1 and J is TRBJ1-2; no firm D call. The CDR3 covers 17 residues. Germline assignment: CDR1 MGHRA and CDR2 YSYEKL. The V end lost 4 bases, the J end lost 2 bases, and 20 bases lay between the germline ends. The CDR3 DNA sequence: TGCGCCAGCAGCCTACATTCTTCGGGGAGCTACAACTATGGCTACACCTTC. Residues: CASSLHSSGSYNYGYTF.

The chain has TRBV5-1 and TRBJ2-1; 7 bases line up with TRBD1. From germline, CDR1 is SGHRS and CDR2 YFSETQ. Trimming at V came to 2 bases and at J to 3 bases, leaving 8 bases not matched to a gene. The CDR3 runs to 16 residues. CDR3 residues: CASSFEGQRFYNEQFF. In DNA, the CDR3 is TGCGCCAGCAGCTTTGAGGGACAGAGATTCTACAATGAGCAGTTCTTC.

This clonotype appeared many times. V and J are TRBV27 and TRBJ2-5, with TRBD1 matching over 9 bases. Germline-derived CDR1 and CDR2 are MNHEY and SMNVEV (reference sequence). Trimming cost V 7 bases and J 6 bases; bases outside gene matches: 12. The CDR3 sequence is 15 residues long. DNA of the CDR3: TGTGCCAGCACCGAACGGGGACAGGGTGCGAAGACCCAGTACTTC. This codes for CASTERGQGAKTQYF.

This clonotype was seen ten or more times. This chain links TRBV7-3 with TRBJ1-1; 7 bases are shared with TRBD1. This CDR3 contains 14 residues. V shed 2 bases and J 4 bases; nucleotides not matched to a gene: 4. Germline V gene sequence: CDR1 SGHTA, CDR2 FQGTGA. CDR3 amino acids: CASSLFGDSTEAFF. The CDR3 DNA sequence: TGTGCCAGCAGCTTATTCGGGGACAGCACTGAAGCTTTCTTT.

This clonotype was seen at least ten times. The chain links TRBV29-1 to TRBJ2-1; no reliable D call. Germline assignment: CDR1 SQVTM and CDR2 ANQGSEA. The CDR3 has 14 amino acids. Deletions cut 5 bases from V and 0 bases from J, with 11 bases between. The CDR3 spells CSVTTVRSYNEQFF. The CDR3 DNA reads TGCAGCGTTACGACTGTCCGCTCCTACAATGAGCAGTTCTTC.

The chain is built from TRBV15 and TRBJ1-1; D uncertain. Trimming pared 5 bases from V and 8 bases from J, leaving 9 bases between. The CDR3 is made up of 11 amino acids. Germline CDR1 is LNHNV and CDR2 is YYDKDF (reference sequence). The CDR3 nucleotides read TGTGCCACCAGCGGAGGCATAGAAGCTTTCTTT. Its translation: CATSGGIEAFF.

By share of the sample, this clonotype is medium-sized (0.01 to 0.1%). The chain recombines TRBV20-1 with TRBJ2-3; 9 nucleotides line up with TRBD1. Germline-derived CDR1 and CDR2 are DFQATT and SNEGSKA (reference sequence). This CDR3 is 14 amino acids long. CDR3 in DNA: TGCAGCCAAACGGGGGACAGGGAAGCAGATACGCAGTATTTT. This encodes CSQTGDREADTQYF.

This clonotype showed up many times. The chain carries TRBV5-5 and TRBJ2-2; 10 nucleotides line up with TRBD2. CDR1 and CDR2 from the germline V gene are SGHKS and YYEKEE (reference sequence). The V gene end was trimmed by 1 base and the J gene end by 3 bases; junction bases not matched to a gene: 3. This CDR3 is built from 16 residues. The chain's CDR3 is CASSLLAGGDTGELFF. As DNA, the CDR3 is TGTGCCAGCAGCTTGTTAGCGGGAGGCGACACCGGGGAGCTGTTTTTT. Full variable domain (rest looked up from reference TRBV5-5 and TRBJ2-2): DAGVTQSPTHLIKTRGQQVTLRCSPISGHKSVSWYQQVLGQGPQFIFQYYEKEERGRGNFPDRFSARQFPNYSSELNVNALLLGDSALYLCASSLLAGGDTGELFFGEGSRLTVL.

This clonotype was found many times. V gene TRBV29-1 combines with J gene TRBJ2-1; 7 bases match TRBD1. J was trimmed by 9 bases and V by 6 bases; bases with no gene match: 14. CDR1 and CDR2 (germline): SQVTM, ANQGSEA. This CDR3 spans 14 amino acids. The CDR3 sequence is CSVNRGSVRSEQFF. CDR3 nucleotide sequence: TGCAGCGTGAACAGGGGATCAGTACGGAGTGAGCAGTTCTTC.

The V gene is TRBV4-2, the J gene TRBJ2-3; D is perhaps TRBD2 (5 bases). Trimming took 6 bases from V and 3 from J, leaving 19 bases between them. The CDR3 covers 16 residues. CDR1 and CDR2 from the germline V gene are LGHNA and YNFKEQ. For the CDR3, the DNA is TGTGCCAGCAGTCACCGGACGGCGGGCTCGACAGATACGCAGTATTTT. Translation gives CASSHRTAGSTDTQYF.

This clonotype appeared many times. This rearrangement joins TRBV29-1 to TRBJ2-2; TRBD1 is a possible D gene (5 bases). V gave up 5 bases and J gave up 5 bases, with 6 bases separating them. CDR3 length: 11 amino acids. Germline CDR1 reads SQVTM; CDR2 reads ANQGSEA. CDR3 nucleotide sequence: TGCAGCGTTAGGACAACCGGGGAGCTGTTTTTT. It codes for CSVRTTGELFF.

The rearrangement uses TRBV5-1 and TRBJ1-1, with D possibly TRBD1 on 6 matching bases. The V end lost 6 bases, the J end lost 1 base, and 10 bases lay between the germline ends. Per the germline V gene, CDR1 is SGHRS and CDR2 is YFSETQ. The CDR3 covers 13 residues. The CDR3, as DNA: TGCGCCAGCATGGGGGCGAGGAACACTGAAGCTTTCTTT. Encoded protein: CASMGARNTEAFF.

This clonotype was seen ten or more times. The chain joins TRBV7-2 to TRBJ2-1; D is perhaps TRBD1 or TRBD2 (7 bases each). This CDR3 comprises 14 residues. V lost 6 bases, J lost 8 bases, and 17 bases lay in between. Germline CDR1 SGHTA, CDR2 FQGNSA. In DNA form, the CDR3 reads TGTGCCAGCAGGCCAGGGGGAGGGGATTATGAGCAGTTCTTC. This codes for CASRPGGGDYEQFF.

This chain connects TRBV11-2 to TRBJ2-3; 8 bases are a match to TRBD1. V lost 5 bases to trimming and J lost 4 bases; unmatched junction nucleotides: 14. The CDR3 spans 17 residues. Germline loops: CDR1 SGHAT, CDR2 FQNNGV. The CDR3, as DNA: TGTGCCAGCAGCCGACAGGGGACAGATAGAGCCCCAGATACGCAGTATTTT. Amino acid sequence: CASSRQGTDRAPDTQYF.

This clonotype was detected ten times or more. The chain couples TRBV7-9 to TRBJ1-1; D remains ambiguous. V shed 1 base and J shed 10 bases, with 19 bases lying between them. The CDR3 runs to 15 residues. Germline CDR1 reads SEHNR; CDR2 reads FQNEAQ (reference sequence). CDR3 nucleotide sequence: TGTGCCAGCAGCTTAGGGAGGGTCCCTGGCCCGGGAGCTTTCTTT. It encodes CASSLGRVPGPGAFF.

This clonotype was counted many times. J is TRBJ1-6 and V is TRBV2; 8 nucleotides line up with TRBD1. Germline lookup yields CDR1 SNHLY and CDR2 FYNNEI. The CDR3 consists of 15 residues. The ends lost 7 bases at V and 7 bases at J; junction bases unmatched: 9. CDR3 DNA: TGTGCCAGCACCGGACAGGGTATGACGAATTCACCCCTCCACTTT. Translating gives CASTGQGMTNSPLHF.

This clonotype was seen many times. The chain has TRBV3-1 and TRBJ1-5; no clear D. V was cut by 1 base and J by 0 bases, with 7 bases left in between. The CDR3 contains 15 residues. Germline V lookup: CDR1 LGHDT, CDR2 YNNKEL (reference sequence). This CDR3 reads CASSQGQFSNQPQHF. Written as DNA, the CDR3 is TGTGCCAGCAGCCAAGGGCAGTTTAGCAATCAGCCCCAGCATTTT.

This clonotype was recorded a few times. The CDR3 DNA reads as TGTGCCAGCAGCCTGGCCTCCGGGTTTCTGAGCGAGCAGTACTTC. Residues: CASSLASGFLSEQYF. J is TRBJ2-7 and V is TRBV7-2, with D unclear. CDR1 and CDR2 from the germline V gene are SGHTA and FQGNSA. Between the trimmed V and J ends, which lost 5 bases and 6 bases, there was a span of 20 bases. The CDR3 consists of 15 residues.

This clonotype has ten or more counts. The CDR3 DNA reads as TGTGCCAGCAGTTACCCTGGGACAGGGAGGGATCAGCCCCAGCATTTT. It specifies CASSYPGTGRDQPQHF. V and J are TRBV6-2 or TRBV6-3 and TRBJ1-5; 9 bases are a match to TRBD1. Germline V gene sequence: CDR1 MNHEY, CDR2 SVGEGT. With V trimmed by 2 bases and J by 5 bases, 7 bases remained unmatched. This CDR3 region has 16 residues.

This clonotype was counted between two and nine times. This sequence joins TRBV4-1 and TRBJ2-7, with TRBD1 matching over 7 bases. V gave up 6 bases and J gave up 2 bases; unmatched junction bases: 7. The CDR3 is 14 amino acids. CDR1 and CDR2 (germline): MGHRA, YSYEKL. CDR3 sequence reads: CASSPGTDPYEQYF. The CDR3 DNA is TGCGCCAGCAGTCCCGGGACAGATCCCTACGAGCAGTACTTC.